These T cell receptor beta chains were read from a single sample in a study of blood T cell repertoires in COVID-19. Produced via immunoSEQ multiplex PCR; TCRdb's table is partial and in-frame only. The sample has approximately 220,000 clones, roughly 80% seen once. What was sequenced was PBMCs or T cells enriched from blood (not recorded which). The receptors were gathered from a woman in her 50s who had been exposed to COVID-19. Both conserved end residues are part of each CDR3. A D gene is named only where the DNA matches it firmly. Expanded clones get a size class; other rows say once, few or many, or leave the size out.

J	D	V	size	DNA	CDR3
TRBJ2-7	NA	TRBV6-5	NA	TGTGCCAGCAGTTACGGACGGCAGGGCTTGGGCTACGAGCAGTACTTC	CASSYGRQGLGYEQYF
TRBJ1-1	TRBD1	TRBV5-1	NA	TGCGCCAGCAGAAGCCCGACAGGGGGTATGGCGAACACTGAAGCTTTCTTT	CASRSPTGGMANTEAFF
TRBJ1-1	TRBD1	TRBV5-1	many	TGCGCCAGCAGCTCGGTTCAGGGGGTGAACACTGAAGCTTTCTTT	CASSSVQGVNTEAFF
TRBJ1-1	NA	TRBV5-1	NA	TGCGCCAGCAGTTCGACAGGAGGAGACACTGAAGCTTTCTTT	CASSSTGGDTEAFF
TRBJ2-5	TRBD1	TRBV2	NA	TGTGCCAGCAGCGCGACAGGGGTCGCGGAGACCCAGTACTTC	CASSATGVAETQYF
TRBJ2-6	NA	TRBV18	NA	TGTGCCAGCTCACCCCGACAGTCTGGGGCCAACGTCCTGACTTTC	CASSPRQSGANVLTF
TRBJ2-7	TRBD2	TRBV11-2	NA	TGTGCCAGCAGCTCGGAAGCGGGGGCTCCCGAGCAGTACTTC	CASSSEAGAPEQYF
TRBJ2-5	NA	TRBV7-9	few	TGTGCCAGCAGCTTGGACAACCAAGAGACCCAGTACTTC	CASSLDNQETQYF
TRBJ1-1	TRBD1	TRBV27	NA	TGTGCCAGCAGACCCGGACAGGGGAGGTCAACTGAAGCTTTCTTT	CASRPGQGRSTEAFF
TRBJ2-5	NA	TRBV28	once	TGTGCCAGCAGTCGCTCACAGGGAACCCAGTACTTC	CASSRSQGTQYF
TRBJ2-5	NA	TRBV9	NA	TGTGCCAGCAGCGAGGGGGCTAGCGGGTTAGGGGAGACCCAGTACTTC	CASSEGASGLGETQYF
TRBJ2-7	NA	TRBV5-5	many	TGTGCCAGCAGCTTGGGCCGGACAGAGATCAACGAGCAGTACTTC	CASSLGRTEINEQYF
TRBJ1-5	NA	TRBV19	NA	TGTGCCAGTAGCCTACAGGGTTCGAGCAATCAGCCCCAGCATTTT	CASSLQGSSNQPQHF
TRBJ1-6	NA	TRBV5-4	NA	TGTGCCAGCAGCCCTAGCGGACAGTTGAATTCACCCCTCCACTTT	CASSPSGQLNSPLHF
TRBJ1-1	NA	TRBV27	NA	TGTGCCAGCACCTTCCCAGGGATGAACACTGAAGCTTTCTTT	CASTFPGMNTEAFF
TRBJ2-5	NA	TRBV7-8	once	TGTGCCAGCAGCCTCGACTCCTTAAAAGAGACCCAGTACTTC	CASSLDSLKETQYF
TRBJ1-3	TRBD1	TRBV29-1	NA	TGCAGCGCAGGACAGGGAGCTGCTGGAAACACCATATATTTT	CSAGQGAAGNTIYF
TRBJ1-1	NA	TRBV28	NA	TGTGCCAGCCATAGGAGAACGAACACTGAAGCTTTCTTT	CASHRRTNTEAFF
TRBJ2-1	NA	TRBV19	NA	TGTGCCAGTAGAAAAGGGGTGGGGAGGAATGAGCAGTTCTTC	CASRKGVGRNEQFF
TRBJ2-7	TRBD2	TRBV19	NA	TGTGCCAGTAGTCGGGCCCTAGCGGAATCCTACGAGCAGTACTTC	CASSRALAESYEQYF
TRBJ2-3	TRBD2	TRBV7-6	few	TGTGCCAGCAGCTTAGGAGGAGTAGCGGGAGGGGGTACGCAGTATTTT	CASSLGGVAGGGTQYF
TRBJ1-2	TRBD1	TRBV7-9	NA	TGTGCCAGCAGCTTACACGCAGGGGGTGGGAGAGGCTACACCTTC	CASSLHAGGGRGYTF
TRBJ1-2	NA	TRBV19	NA	TGTGCCAGTCGTCCCGGGTGGGGACTGGGCTATGGCTACACCTTC	CASRPGWGLGYGYTF
TRBJ2-1	NA	TRBV5-4	NA	TGTGCCAGCACCTTTCAACCACCCAGGAATGAGCAGTTCTTC	CASTFQPPRNEQFF
TRBJ2-1	TRBD1	TRBV13	NA	TGTGCCAGCAGCCCTCCCTGGACAGGGGGCTACAATGAGCAGTTCTTC	CASSPPWTGGYNEQFF
TRBJ1-2	NA	TRBV29-1	NA	TGCAGCGCTCAGGGTGCTTACGGCTACACCTTC	CSAQGAYGYTF
TRBJ1-4	TRBD1	TRBV19	NA	TGTGCCAGTAGGGGGACAGGCAGTGAAAAACTGTTTTTT	CASRGTGSEKLFF
TRBJ1-2	NA	TRBV29-1	NA	TGCAGCGTTGATGAAGGGGATGGCTACACCTTC	CSVDEGDGYTF
TRBJ2-5	NA	TRBV10-1	NA	TGCGCCAGCAGTGAGACGGGGGTACGGGAAACCCAGTACTTC	CASSETGVRETQYF
TRBJ2-1	TRBD1	TRBV28	NA	TGTGCCAGCAGTAGGACAGGGGGGATCTACAATGAGCAGTTCTTC	CASSRTGGIYNEQFF